Sequencing of this T cell receptor beta chain was carried out in a study of OX40 agonist ivuxolimab in advanced cancers. As for the study in general: Among those enrolled, mean age was 60 years (range about 23 to 90) and about 79% were male.

Comment on this clone: What it binds is not known.

The data were produced by immunoSEQ multiplex PCR, yet TCRdb's version contains in-frame clones alone and is incomplete. The sample records around 100,000 clones, 91% being singletons. The V gene's germline CDR1 is MNHEY and CDR2 SMNVEV (reference sequence). Unmatched junction bases numbered 7, after V lost 9 bases and J lost 11 bases. This CDR3 region has 11 residues. Study-wide results and limits: No determination was made of the antigen specificity of the expanded peripheral T cells. Also showing low normalized T-cell clonal expansion were some of the nonresponders.

The sequence derives from an adult with an advanced solid tumor such as melanoma, head and neck, liver or kidney cancer. Source: CD4+ or CD8+ T cells sorted from blood, taken in a trial of the OX40 agonist ivuxolimab. J is TRBJ1-1 and V is TRBV27; 9 bases are shared with TRBD1. The CDR3 DNA follows: TGTGCCAGTAGGACAGGGGCGCTGGCTTTCTTT. This encodes CASRTGALAFF.